These T cell receptor beta chains were read from a single sample in a study of blood T cell repertoires in COVID-19. Assay: immunoSEQ multiplex PCR; the TCRdb copy retains only in-frame clones and omits some. The sample holds 110,000 or so clones, 85% seen once. Source material: peripheral blood. The receptors here all came from an older woman with COVID-19, enrolled during active disease. The CDR3 runs from the conserved cysteine through the conserved F or W. The D gene is left open where the match is weak. Where a row states a size, it is once, few, many or the class of an expanded clone; other rows omit it.

clone size	J gene	D gene	V gene	CDR3 DNA	CDR3 protein
.	TRBJ1-1	.	TRBV2	TGTGCCAGCAAGCCTCTACGGTTGAACACTGAAGCTTTCTTT	CASKPLRLNTEAFF
.	TRBJ1-2	.	TRBV9	TGTGCCAGCAGCATGCCGGACAGTCACCATGGCTACACCTTC	CASSMPDSHHGYTF
once	TRBJ2-1	TRBD2	TRBV6-2/TRBV6-3	TGTGCCAGCAGTTACCTGAGCGGGGGGGCCGTTAATGAGCAGTTCTTC	CASSYLSGGAVNEQFF
.	TRBJ1-4	TRBD1	TRBV19	TGTGCCAGTAGTGAAACAGGGGTCACCCTTGAAAAACTGTTTTTT	CASSETGVTLEKLFF
few	TRBJ1-1	TRBD1	TRBV5-1	TGCGCCAGCAGCTTGGTGGGACAGGGGAACACTGAAGCTTTCTTT	CASSLVGQGNTEAFF
.	TRBJ2-3	.	TRBV11-1	TGTGCCAGCAGCTTAACTGTCTACACAGATACGCAGTATTTT	CASSLTVYTDTQYF
.	TRBJ1-2	TRBD1	TRBV6-5	TGTGCCAGCAGTCAGACAGGGCGTGGTGGCTACACCTTC	CASSQTGRGGYTF
once	TRBJ2-7	TRBD2	TRBV6-5	TGTGCCAGCAGTTACGTCCCTAGCGGGGGTCACGAGCAGTACTTC	CASSYVPSGGHEQYF
.	TRBJ1-2	TRBD1	TRBV25-1	TGTGCCAGCAGTGAATGGGGACAGGGGGTTACCCTTTACACCTTC	CASSEWGQGVTLYTF
.	TRBJ2-5	TRBD1	TRBV20-1	TGCAGTGCTAGTGAGGACAGGGGGCTAGGGGAGACCCAGTACTTC	CSASEDRGLGETQYF